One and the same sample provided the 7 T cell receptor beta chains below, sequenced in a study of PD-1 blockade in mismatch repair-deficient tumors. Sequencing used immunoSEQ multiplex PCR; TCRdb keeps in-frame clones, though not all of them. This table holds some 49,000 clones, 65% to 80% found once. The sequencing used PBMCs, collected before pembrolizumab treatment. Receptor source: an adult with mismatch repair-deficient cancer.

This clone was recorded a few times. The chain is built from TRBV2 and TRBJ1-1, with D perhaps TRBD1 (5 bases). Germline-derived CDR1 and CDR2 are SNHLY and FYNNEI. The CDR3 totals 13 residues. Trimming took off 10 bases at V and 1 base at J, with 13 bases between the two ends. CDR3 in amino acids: CATTSTENTEAFF. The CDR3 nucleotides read TGTGCCACCACCTCGACAGAGAACACTGAAGCTTTCTTT.

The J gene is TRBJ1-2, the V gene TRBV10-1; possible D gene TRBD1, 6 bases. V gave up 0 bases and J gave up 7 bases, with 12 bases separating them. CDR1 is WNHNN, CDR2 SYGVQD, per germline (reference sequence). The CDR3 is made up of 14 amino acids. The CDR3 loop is CASSESTGASGYTF. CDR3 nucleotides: TGCGCCAGCAGTGAGTCGACAGGAGCCTCTGGCTACACCTTC.

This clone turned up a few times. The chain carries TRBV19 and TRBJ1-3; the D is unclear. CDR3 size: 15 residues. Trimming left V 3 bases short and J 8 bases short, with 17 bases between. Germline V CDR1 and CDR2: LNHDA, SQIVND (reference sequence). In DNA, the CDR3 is TGTGCCAGTAGTATCGCGAGGGATCGACGTGACACCATATATTTT. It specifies CASSIARDRRDTIYF.

Here the CDR3 reads CASSQDLATETQYF. The DNA for the CDR3 is TGCGCCAGCAGCCAAGATCTAGCGACTGAGACCCAGTACTTC. The chain is built from TRBV4-1 and TRBJ2-5, with D possibly TRBD2 on 6 matching bases. Between the trimmed V and J ends, which lost 0 bases and 5 bases, there was a span of 10 bases. The CDR3 loop spans 14 amino acids. Germline V gene lookup returns CDR1 MGHRA and CDR2 YSYEKL.

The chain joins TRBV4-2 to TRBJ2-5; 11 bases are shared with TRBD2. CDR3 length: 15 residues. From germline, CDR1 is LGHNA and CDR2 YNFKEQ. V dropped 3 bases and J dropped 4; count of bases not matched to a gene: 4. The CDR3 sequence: CASSQQLAGAETQYF. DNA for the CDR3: TGTGCCAGCAGCCAGCAACTAGCGGGAGCAGAGACCCAGTACTTC.

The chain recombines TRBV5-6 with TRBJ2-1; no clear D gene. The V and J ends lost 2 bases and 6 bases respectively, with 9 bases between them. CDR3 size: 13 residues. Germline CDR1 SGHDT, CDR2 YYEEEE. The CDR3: CASSFGPSNEQFF. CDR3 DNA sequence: TGTGCCAGCAGCTTCGGACCTTCCAATGAGCAGTTCTTC.

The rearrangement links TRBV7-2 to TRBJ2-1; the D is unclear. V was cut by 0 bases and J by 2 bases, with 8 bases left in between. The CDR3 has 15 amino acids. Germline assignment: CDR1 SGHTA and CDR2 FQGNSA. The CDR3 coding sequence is TGTGCCAGCAGCTTAGCACCTACCCCCTACAATGAGCAGTTCTTC. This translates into CASSLAPTPYNEQFF.